This T cell receptor beta chain was found in a study of T cells in Graves' hyperthyroidism and ophthalmopathy. Study-level background: Peripheral blood specimens were obtained at initial diagnosis, prior to any treatment.

Patients were excluded for uncontrolled infection, other autoimmune disease, pregnancy or lactation. This clonotype was counted a few times. Antigen specificity is unknown. Germline assignment: CDR1 MGHRA and CDR2 YSYEKL. This CDR3 region has 13 residues. V was cut by 1 base and J by 0 bases, with 3 bases left in between. The study, taken as a whole, reports: The model identified upcoming ophthalmopathy a median approximately six months ahead of onset. Blood held most thyroid clonotypes expanded above 0.001 frequency.

Amplified TCR beta CDR3 regions derived from RNA transcripts. In the first-round RT-PCR of the TCR CDR3, the HTBI primer set was used. TCRdb passed the multiplex PCR reads through MiXCR, listing each CDR3 protein once. The table lists approximately 690,000 distinct CDR3 sequences, less than 25% of them singletons, with under 35% in the top ten. This chain uses TRBV4-1 with TRBJ2-5; no firm D call. Sequencing used blood. This TCR was sampled from a young man with Graves' ophthalmopathy. CDR3 region: CASSQGYQETQYF. The CDR3 DNA is TGCGCCAGCAGCCAAGGGTACCAAGAGACCCAGTACTTC.